These 6 T cell receptor beta chains share one sample of origin, sequenced in a study of shared clonotypes between healthy human individuals. The data were produced by immunoSEQ multiplex PCR, yet TCRdb's version contains in-frame clones alone and is incomplete. The table lists about 600,000 clones, around 97% of them singletons. Specimen: naive CD4+ T cells sorted from blood. The sample's subset: CD45RA+ positively selected. These receptors came from a woman aged 25 to 39 in good health.

This chain uses TRBV18 with TRBJ1-1, with D unclear. The germline V gene encodes CDR1 KGHSH and CDR2 LQKENI. The CDR3 has 13 residues. V dropped 3 bases and J dropped 4 bases, with 9 bases sitting between them. CDR3 coding DNA: TGTGCCAGCTCACCCGCCGGGGTCACTGAAGCTTTCTTT. Its protein product is CASSPAGVTEAFF.

V usage is TRBV25-1 and J usage is TRBJ2-7, with D possibly TRBD1 on 6 matching bases. The germline V gene encodes CDR1 MGHDK and CDR2 SYGVNS. Trimming shortened V by 1 base and J by 3 bases, and 19 bases separated the two germline ends. This CDR3 contains 17 residues. The CDR3 here is CASSESRTTGHLYEQYF. CDR3 DNA sequence: TGTGCCAGCAGTGAATCCCGAACGACGGGACACCTCTACGAGCAGTACTTC.

This rearrangement joins TRBV23-1 to TRBJ1-1, with TRBD1 matching 9 bases. TRBV23-1 is treated as an ORF (open reading frame) with a function not yet certain. V lost 6 bases and J lost 4; bases outside the gene matches: 15. This CDR3 comprises 17 residues. The CDR3 protein is CASRTDRGTVLATEAFF. As DNA, the CDR3 is TGCGCCAGCAGGACAGACAGGGGGACAGTCTTAGCCACTGAAGCTTTCTTT.

The V call is TRBV11-2, the J call TRBJ1-1; D is ambiguous. The V and J ends lost 3 bases and 5 bases respectively, with 4 bases between them. Germline values: CDR1 SGHAT, CDR2 FQNNGV. This CDR3 spans 11 amino acids. In DNA, the CDR3 is TGTGCCAGCAGCTTCGGGACTGAAGCTTTCTTT. Its protein is CASSFGTEAFF. The full variable domain, completed using reference TRBV11-2 and TRBJ1-1, is EAGVAQSPRYKIIEKRQSVAFWCNPISGHATLYWYQQILGQGPKLLIQFQNNGVVDDSQLPKDRFSAERLKGVDSTLKIQPAKLEDSAVYLCASSFGTEAFFGQGTRLTVV.

The J gene is TRBJ2-7, the V gene TRBV18; D is undetermined. The V end was cut by 2 bases, the J end by 2 bases, with 13 bases between. Germline-derived CDR1 and CDR2 are KGHSH and LQKENI. The CDR3 sequence is 15 residues long. The CDR3 DNA reads as TGTGCCAGCTCACCAGGGGAACGGTACACCTACGAGCAGTACTTC. Translation gives CASSPGERYTYEQYF. The complete variable domain, with remaining parts taken from reference TRBV18 and TRBJ2-7, reads NAGVMQNPRHLVRRRGQEARLRCSPMKGHSHVYWYRQLPEEGLKFMVYLQKENIIDESGMPKERFSAEFPKEGPSILRIQQVVRGDSAAYFCASSPGERYTYEQYFGPGTRLTVT.

The V and J genes are TRBV4-1 and TRBJ2-7; 7 positions match TRBD2. The ends lost 4 bases at V and 0 bases at J; junction bases unmatched: 9. The CDR3 is 16 amino acids. CDR1 and CDR2 (germline): MGHRA, YSYEKL. The CDR3 DNA sequence: TGCGCCAGCAGCCCAGGATCGGGACTAAACTCCTACGAGCAGTACTTC. Its translation is CASSPGSGLNSYEQYF.